This passage covers 2 T cell receptor beta chains from one sample sequenced in a study of Graves' ophthalmopathy and Graves' hyperthyroidism. Using RNA transcripts, the TCR beta CDR3 regions were amplified. An initial RT-PCR round employing HTBI primers preceded a second-round multiplex PCR. TCRdb redid the calling of the multiplex PCR reads with MiXCR, one entry per CDR3 protein. The sample yields 500,000 to 700,000 distinct CDR3 sequences, under 45% seen once. Source material: peripheral blood or thyroid tissue (not recorded which). Receptors were obtained from an adult man with Graves' hyperthyroidism.

The V gene is TRBV7-8, the J gene TRBJ1-4; tentatively, D is TRBD1 (5 bases). Germline assignment: CDR1 SGHVS and CDR2 FQNEAQ. The CDR3 totals 14 residues. Trimming took 1 base from V and 8 from J, leaving 11 bases between them. The CDR3 DNA sequence: TGTGCCAGCAGCTTAGTAGGGGTGGGGGAAAAACTGTTTTTT. Protein: CASSLVGVGEKLFF.

Only a few counts were recorded for this clonotype. V is TRBV19 and J is TRBJ1-5, with D possibly TRBD1 on 5 matching bases. Germline CDR1 reads LNHDA; CDR2 reads SQIVND (reference sequence). V was clipped by 4 bases and J by 2 bases, with 12 bases between them. This CDR3 comprises 15 residues. CDR3: CASSNGGGRNQPQHF. CDR3 nucleotide sequence: TGTGCCAGTAGTAACGGGGGAGGACGCAATCAGCCCCAGCATTTT.